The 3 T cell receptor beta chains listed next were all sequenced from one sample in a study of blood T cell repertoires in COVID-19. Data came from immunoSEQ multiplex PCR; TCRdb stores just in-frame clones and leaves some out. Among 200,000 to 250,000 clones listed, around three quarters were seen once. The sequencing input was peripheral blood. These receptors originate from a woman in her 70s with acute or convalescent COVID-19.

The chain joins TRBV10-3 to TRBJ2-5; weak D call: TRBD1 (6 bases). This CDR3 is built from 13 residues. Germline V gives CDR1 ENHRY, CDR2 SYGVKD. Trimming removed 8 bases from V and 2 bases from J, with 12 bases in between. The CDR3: CAIAPTGQETQYF. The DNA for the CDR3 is TGTGCCATCGCCCCAACAGGGCAAGAGACCCAGTACTTC.

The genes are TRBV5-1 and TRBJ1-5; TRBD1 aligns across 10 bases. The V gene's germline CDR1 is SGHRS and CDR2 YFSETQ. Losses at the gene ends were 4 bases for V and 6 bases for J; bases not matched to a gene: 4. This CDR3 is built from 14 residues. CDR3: CASSVTGGPQPQHF. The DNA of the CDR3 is TGCGCCAGCAGCGTGACAGGGGGCCCTCAGCCCCAGCATTTT.

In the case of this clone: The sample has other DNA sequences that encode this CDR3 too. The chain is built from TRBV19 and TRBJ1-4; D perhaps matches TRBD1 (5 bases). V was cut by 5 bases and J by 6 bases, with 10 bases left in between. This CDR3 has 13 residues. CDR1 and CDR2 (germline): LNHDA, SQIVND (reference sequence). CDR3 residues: CASSRQGDEKLFF. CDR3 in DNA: TGTGCCAGTAGTCGGCAGGGCGATGAAAAACTGTTTTTT.